A selection of T cell receptor beta chains follows, all from one sample in a study of cytomegalovirus exposure and HLA in healthy donors. The repertoire was sequenced with immunoSEQ multiplex PCR; TCRdb's copy has only in-frame clones and lacks some. The sample records 200,000 to 250,000 clones, just under 85% being singletons. The specimen was PBMCs. These receptors were collected from a woman in her 40s in good health and CMV-seronegative. CDR3s include the opening cysteine and the closing phenylalanine or tryptophan. Each record gives: clone size, J gene, D gene, V gene, CDR3 protein, CDR3 DNA. A D gene is named only where the DNA matches it firmly. Only part of the rows carry a size: once, few, many, or a class if the clone is expanded.

size: -; J: TRBJ1-4; D: TRBD1; V: TRBV5-1; CDR3: CASRTDRENEKLFF; DNA: TGCGCCAGCCGAACGGACAGGGAGAATGAAAAACTGTTTTTT
size: -; J: TRBJ1-2; D: -; V: TRBV28; CDR3: CASSLEGRYGYTF; DNA: TGTGCCAGCAGTTTGGAGGGACGCTATGGCTACACCTTC
size: few; J: TRBJ1-1; D: -; V: TRBV5-4; CDR3: CASNFGGRDTEAFF; DNA: TGTGCCAGCAACTTCGGAGGAAGAGACACTGAAGCTTTCTTT
size: -; J: TRBJ1-1; D: -; V: TRBV11-3; CDR3: CASSSGGDNTEAFF; DNA: TGTGCCAGCAGCTCAGGTGGTGATAACACTGAAGCTTTCTTT
size: -; J: TRBJ2-5; D: -; V: TRBV7-9; CDR3: CASSPPLEGRIQETQYF; DNA: TGTGCCAGCAGCCCCCCCCTGGAGGGGCGGATCCAAGAGACCCAGTACTTC
size: -; J: TRBJ2-7; D: TRBD1; V: TRBV6-5; CDR3: CASSYPGQGPKQYF; DNA: TGTGCCAGCAGTTACCCGGGACAGGGGCCGAAGCAGTACTTC
size: -; J: TRBJ1-6; D: TRBD1; V: TRBV6-5; CDR3: CATTGAGLNSPLHF; DNA: TGTGCCACCACAGGGGCAGGATTGAATTCACCCCTCCACTTT
size: -; J: TRBJ1-2; D: -; V: TRBV7-9; CDR3: CASSGKTDGYTF; DNA: TGTGCCAGCAGCGGTAAGACAGATGGCTACACCTTC
size: once; J: TRBJ1-1; D: TRBD1; V: TRBV7-3; CDR3: CASSPGTDTEAFF; DNA: TGTGCCAGCAGCCCAGGGACAGACACTGAAGCTTTCTTT
size: -; J: TRBJ2-3; D: TRBD1; V: TRBV6-1; CDR3: CASRAGQGNTDTQYF; DNA: TGTGCCAGCAGAGCCGGACAGGGGAACACAGATACGCAGTATTTT
size: -; J: TRBJ1-1; D: TRBD1; V: TRBV19; CDR3: CASSQPQGVTEAFF; DNA: TGTGCCAGTAGTCAACCCCAGGGGGTCACTGAAGCTTTCTTT
size: few; J: TRBJ2-3; D: TRBD1; V: TRBV10-3; CDR3: CAISEGDRTDTQYF; DNA: TGTGCCATCAGTGAGGGGGACAGGACTGATACGCAGTATTTT
size: -; J: TRBJ1-1; D: -; V: TRBV19; CDR3: CASSSLVAEAFF; DNA: TGTGCCAGTAGTAGTTTGGTAGCTGAAGCTTTCTTT
size: -; J: TRBJ1-1; D: -; V: TRBV9; CDR3: CASSAGVNTEAFF; DNA: TGTGCCAGCAGCGCGGGGGTTAACACTGAAGCTTTCTTT
size: -; J: TRBJ2-5; D: -; V: TRBV7-9; CDR3: CASSLNAGETQYF; DNA: TGTGCCAGCAGTCTCAACGCGGGAGAGACCCAGTACTTC
size: -; J: TRBJ1-6; D: -; V: TRBV18; CDR3: CASSGLHQNSPLHF; DNA: TGTGCCAGCTCCGGACTCCACCAAAATTCACCCCTCCACTTT
size: -; J: TRBJ1-3; D: -; V: TRBV27; CDR3: CASSFRGPGNTIYF; DNA: TGTGCCAGCAGTTTCCGAGGGCCTGGAAACACCATATATTTT
size: -; J: TRBJ2-3; D: TRBD2; V: TRBV5-1; CDR3: CASSRLERGLGDTQYF; DNA: TGCGCCAGCAGTCGACTGGAGCGGGGGTTAGGAGATACGCAGTATTTT
size: few; J: TRBJ1-6; D: -; V: TRBV4-1; CDR3: CASSQDALLSPLHF; DNA: TGCGCCAGCAGCCAAGATGCGCTTCTTTCACCCCTCCACTTT
size: -; J: TRBJ1-5; D: TRBD1; V: TRBV7-9; CDR3: CASSRTGDQPQHF; DNA: TGTGCCAGCAGCAGGACAGGAGATCAGCCCCAGCATTTT
size: -; J: TRBJ2-2; D: -; V: TRBV19; CDR3: CASSGRPVAGELFF; DNA: TGTGCCAGTAGTGGCAGACCGGTGGCCGGGGAGCTGTTTTTC
size: -; J: TRBJ2-1; D: TRBD2; V: TRBV30; CDR3: CAWSVRLAGDNEQFF; DNA: TGTGCCTGGAGTGTAAGGTTAGCGGGGGATAATGAGCAGTTCTTC
size: -; J: TRBJ1-2; D: -; V: TRBV27; CDR3: CASSFRQNYGYTF; DNA: TGTGCCAGCAGTTTTAGACAGAACTATGGCTACACCTTC
size: -; J: TRBJ1-4; D: -; V: TRBV27; CDR3: CASSLRAWGGEKLFF; DNA: TGTGCCAGCAGTTTAAGGGCTTGGGGAGGCGAAAAACTGTTTTTT
size: -; J: TRBJ1-3; D: -; V: TRBV19; CDR3: CASSIAGLFSGNTIYF; DNA: TGTGCCAGTAGTATAGCCGGACTCTTCTCTGGAAACACCATATATTTT